The 17 T cell receptor beta chains below come from one sample, sequenced in a study of blood T cell repertoires in COVID-19. Profiling relied on immunoSEQ multiplex PCR, and the TCRdb table lists in-frame clones only, not all of them. The top ten hold less than 4% of the sample, which has around 230,000 clones, just under 90% seen once. The sample taken for sequencing was PBMCs or T cells enriched from blood (not recorded which). These TCRs come from a woman in her 30s with acute COVID-19.

This rearrangement joins TRBV2 to TRBJ2-1; tentative D call: TRBD2 (6 bases). V gave up 2 bases and J gave up 7 bases, with 12 bases separating them. CDR3 length equals 14 residues. The germline V gene has CDR1 SNHLY and CDR2 FYNNEI. The CDR3 region has the DNA TGTGCCAGCAGTGAATTACTAGCAGGTAATGAGCAGTTCTTC. Its protein product is CASSELLAGNEQFF. The full variable domain, in which reference TRBV2 and TRBJ2-1 provide the parts outside the CDR3, is EPEVTQTPSHQVTQMGQEVILRCVPISNHLYFYWYRQILGQKVEFLVSFYNNEISEKSEIFDDQFSVERPDGSNFTLKIRSTKLEDSAMYFCASSELLAGNEQFFGPGTRLTVL.

The V call is TRBV11-2, the J call TRBJ2-5; 9 nucleotides align to TRBD1. J was trimmed by 4 bases and V by 5 bases; bases with no gene match: 5. This CDR3 is 14 amino acids long. The V gene's germline CDR1 is SGHAT and CDR2 FQNNGV. CDR3 nucleotide sequence: TGTGCCAGCAGCGCACGGACAGGGGTAGAGACCCAGTACTTC. Protein product: CASSARTGVETQYF.

This rearrangement joins TRBV18 to TRBJ2-5; maybe TRBD1 (5 bases). V was clipped by 3 bases and J by 3 bases, with 11 bases between them. The CDR3 runs to 14 residues. Germline lookup yields CDR1 KGHSH and CDR2 LQKENI. The CDR3 region has the DNA TGTGCCAGCTCACCCCCCACCAGGGAAGAGACCCAGTACTTC. This translates into CASSPPTREETQYF. Based on the CDR3 plus reference TRBV18 and TRBJ2-5, the full variable domain is NAGVMQNPRHLVRRRGQEARLRCSPMKGHSHVYWYRQLPEEGLKFMVYLQKENIIDESGMPKERFSAEFPKEGPSILRIQQVVRGDSAAYFCASSPPTREETQYFGPGTRLLVL.

The chain is built from TRBV5-6 and TRBJ1-2; tentative D call: TRBD1 (6 bases). The CDR3 is made up of 15 amino acids. The V and J ends lost 3 bases and 8 bases respectively, with 20 bases between them. Germline V lookup: CDR1 SGHDT, CDR2 YYEEEE. CDR3 coding DNA: TGTGCCAGCAGCTCACCCCCCATGGACAGTTGGGGCTACACCTTC. Protein: CASSSPPMDSWGYTF.

This clone was seen a handful of times. V gene TRBV5-1 combines with J gene TRBJ1-6; tentatively, D is TRBD1 (5 bases). CDR3 size: 15 residues. V was shortened by 3 bases and J by 10 bases, with 17 bases between the two germline ends. Germline lookup yields CDR1 SGHRS and CDR2 YFSETQ. The CDR3 DNA sequence: TGCGCCAGCAGCTGGGAGGCCGGGGGAAAGTCACCCCTCCACTTT. It is translated as CASSWEAGGKSPLHF.

The genes are TRBV5-1 and TRBJ2-7; no firm D call. The CDR3 is made up of 16 amino acids. Germline CDR1 is SGHRS and CDR2 is YFSETQ. The V end was cut by 3 bases, the J end by 6 bases, with 22 bases between. CDR3 nucleotide sequence: TGCGCCAGCAGCTCCACCGACCTCGCCAGAGGTGCCGAGCAGTACTTC. It yields the protein CASSSTDLARGAEQYF.

This clone has just a few counts. The rearrangement joins TRBV7-2 to TRBJ2-7; tentative D call: TRBD1 (6 bases). V was shortened by 5 bases and J by 1 base, with 15 bases between the two germline ends. From germline, CDR1 is SGHTA and CDR2 FQGNSA. This CDR3 has 15 residues. The CDR3 region has the DNA TGTGCCAGCAGCCCACGCGGACAGATTTCCTACGAGCAGTACTTC. Its translation is CASSPRGQISYEQYF.

In this sample, this clone turned up once. This sequence joins TRBV4-3 and TRBJ2-2; 9 bases fit TRBD1. The CDR3 extends over 15 amino acids. Looked up from germline, CDR1 is LGHNA and CDR2 is YSLEER. J gave up 7 bases and V 3 bases, and 6 bases lay outside the gene matches. The CDR3 loop is CASSQLQGAGGELFF. The CDR3 region has the DNA TGCGCCAGCAGCCAGCTACAGGGGGCTGGCGGGGAGCTGTTTTTT.

The chain combines TRBV14 with TRBJ2-3; 8 bases match TRBD2. The J segment lost 2 bases and the V segment lost 4 bases, leaving 8 bases of the junction unmatched. Germline lookup yields CDR1 SGHDN and CDR2 FVKESK. This CDR3 contains 16 residues. The CDR3 bases are TGTGCCAGCAGCCCCCGGGTACTAGCGGTCACAGATACGCAGTATTTT. Protein sequence: CASSPRVLAVTDTQYF.

V usage is TRBV12-3 or TRBV12-4 and J usage is TRBJ1-6; no clear D gene. The germline V and J ends were trimmed by 2 bases and 6 bases, with 5 bases remaining between them. CDR3 size: 13 residues. For the CDR3, the DNA is TGTGCCAGCAGTTTAACTTCTAATTCACCCCTCCACTTT. This translates into CASSLTSNSPLHF.

The chain has TRBV27 and TRBJ1-5; no clear D. CDR3 length equals 14 residues. Trimming removed 3 bases at V and 3 bases at J, with 9 bases between. Germline lookup yields CDR1 MNHEY and CDR2 SMNVEV (reference sequence). This CDR3 is CASSFARDNQPQHF. Here the CDR3 DNA reads TGTGCCAGCAGTTTCGCCCGAGACAATCAGCCCCAGCATTTT.

The rearrangement joins TRBV3-1 (or the pseudogene TRBV3-2) to TRBJ2-3; 7 bases are a match to TRBD1. The germline V gene encodes CDR1 LGHDT and CDR2 YNNKEL (reference sequence). Germline trimming cut 3 bases from V and 1 base from J; bases unmatched to any gene: 4. CDR3 length: 15 residues. The CDR3 DNA is TGTGCCAGCAGCCAGAAGGGACAGCGCACAGATACGCAGTATTTT. This encodes CASSQKGQRTDTQYF.

This chain joins TRBV5-4 and TRBJ2-7; D might be TRBD1 (6 bases). Germline assignment: CDR1 SGHNT and CDR2 YYREEE (reference sequence). The V gene lost 5 bases and the J gene lost 2 bases, with 14 bases spanning the gap. The CDR3 is 14 residues long. In DNA form, the CDR3 reads TGTGCCAGCAGACCACAGGGTGAGCCCTACGAGCAGTACTTC. Translating it yields CASRPQGEPYEQYF. Full variable domain (rest looked up from reference TRBV5-4 and TRBJ2-7): ETGVTQSPTHLIKTRGQQVTLRCSSQSGHNTVSWYQQALGQGPQFIFQYYREEENGRGNFPPRFSGLQFPNYSSELNVNALELDDSALYLCASRPQGEPYEQYFGPGTRLTVT.

This clone was seen just once. This chain uses TRBV5-5 with TRBJ1-4; D is possibly TRBD1 (5 bases). Germline V lookup: CDR1 SGHKS, CDR2 YYEKEE (reference sequence). Trimming left V 4 bases short and J 8 bases short, with 18 bases between. There are 15 residues in the CDR3. Written as DNA, the CDR3 is TGTGCCAGCAGCCCGTCCGGCAGGGTGGGGGAAAAACTGTTTTTT. It specifies CASSPSGRVGEKLFF.

This chain uses TRBV30 with TRBJ1-1; no reliable D call. CDR1 and CDR2 from the germline V gene are GTSNPN and SVGIG (reference sequence). The V and J ends lost 3 bases and 0 bases respectively, with 14 bases between them. There are 15 residues in the CDR3. CDR3 residues: CAWSGVLFMNTEAFF. CDR3 sequence (DNA): TGTGCCTGGAGCGGTGTCCTCTTCATGAACACTGAAGCTTTCTTT.

The genes are TRBV2 and TRBJ1-1; 8 bases fit TRBD1. V lost 11 bases to trimming and J lost 3 bases; unmatched junction nucleotides: 8. Germline lookup yields CDR1 SNHLY and CDR2 FYNNEI. This CDR3 has 13 amino acids. In DNA form, the CDR3 reads TGTGCCGGACAGGACAGGGATTACACTGAAGCTTTCTTT. Translating it yields CAGQDRDYTEAFF. Using reference TRBV2 and TRBJ1-1 for the parts outside the CDR3, the full variable domain is EPEVTQTPSHQVTQMGQEVILRCVPISNHLYFYWYRQILGQKVEFLVSFYNNEISEKSEIFDDQFSVERPDGSNFTLKIRSTKLEDSAMYFCAGQDRDYTEAFFGQGTRLTVV.

This rearrangement joins TRBV6-5 to TRBJ2-3; TRBD2 matches 8 bases. Per the germline V gene, CDR1 is MNHEY and CDR2 is SVGAGI. V lost 2 bases to trimming and J lost 4 bases; unmatched junction nucleotides: 5. This CDR3 has 15 residues. CDR3 DNA sequence: TGTGCCAGCAGTTACCTCGGACTAGCTGCAGATACGCAGTATTTT. This translates into CASSYLGLAADTQYF.